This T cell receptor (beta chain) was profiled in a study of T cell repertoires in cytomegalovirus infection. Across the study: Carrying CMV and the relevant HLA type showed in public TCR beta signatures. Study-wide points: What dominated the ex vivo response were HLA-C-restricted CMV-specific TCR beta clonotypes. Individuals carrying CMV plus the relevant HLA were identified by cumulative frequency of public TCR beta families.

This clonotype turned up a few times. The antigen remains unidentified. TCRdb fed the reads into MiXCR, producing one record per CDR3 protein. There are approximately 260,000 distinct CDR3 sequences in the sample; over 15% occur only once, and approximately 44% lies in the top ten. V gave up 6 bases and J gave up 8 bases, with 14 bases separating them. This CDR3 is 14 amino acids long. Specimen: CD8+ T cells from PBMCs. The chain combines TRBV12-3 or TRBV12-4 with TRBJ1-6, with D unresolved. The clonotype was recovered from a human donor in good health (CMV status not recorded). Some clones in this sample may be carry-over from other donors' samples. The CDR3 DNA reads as TGTGCCAGCAGCTTAAAATACAAGGATTCACCCCTCCACTTT. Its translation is CASSLKYKDSPLHF.